This TCR beta chain stems from a study of T cell responses to AZD1222 COVID-19 vaccine. Study-wide results and limits: Baseline serostatus was positive in only a handful of AZD1222 recipients. Sampling captured repertoires only after the peak T cell response.

About this clone: Its antigen is not identified.

The method was immunoSEQ multiplex PCR; TCRdb's version includes in-frame clones alone and lacks a portion of them. The data hold approximately 160,000 clones, with 92% observed a single time. This CDR3 region has 14 residues. The germline CDR1 and CDR2 sequences are ENHRY and SYGVKD. The ends were cut back, 2 bases at V and 6 bases at J, with 11 bases in the middle. The sequences come from peripheral blood, collected 28 days after the second AZD1222 dose. The TCR originated in an adult who received the AZD1222 COVID-19 vaccine. The chain carries TRBV10-3 and TRBJ1-5, with D perhaps TRBD1 (6 bases). The CDR3 DNA follows: TGTGCCATCAGTGAGGACAGGTTCGGTCAGCCCCAGCATTTT. It yields the protein CAISEDRFGQPQHF.